This T cell receptor beta chain was recorded in a study of blood T cell repertoires in COVID-19. Turning to the study itself: COVID-19 samples collected from the United States, Italy and Spain covered acute and convalescent phases. The cDNA or gDNA used as material had been derived from T cells, B-cell-depleted T cells, or PBMCs.

Patients in Seattle were enrolled during active infection, then followed longitudinally. Per the authors' pipeline: Cell counts per sample came from amplifying reference gene primers. The repertoire was sequenced with immunoSEQ multiplex PCR; TCRdb's copy has only in-frame clones and lacks some. V and J calls and clone size are copied from that table; D and trimming were computed from the DNA. The sample includes 250,000 to 300,000 clones, about 90% of them seen just once. Germline trimming cut 4 bases from V and 8 bases from J; bases unmatched to any gene: 13. Per the germline V gene, CDR1 is LGHNA and CDR2 is YNFKEQ. The CDR3 consists of 16 residues.

This chain connects TRBV4-2 to TRBJ2-1; 8 nucleotides align to TRBD2. The material sequenced was peripheral blood. The receptor's source is a woman in her 30s with COVID-19, enrolled during active disease. The CDR3 sequence is CASSLLSGDNAYEQFF. In DNA, the CDR3 is TGTGCCAGCAGCCTCCTTAGCGGGGACAATGCTTATGAGCAGTTCTTC.